These 13 T cell receptor beta chains were all obtained from the same sample, sequenced in a study of blood T cell repertoires in COVID-19. Only in-frame clones appear in the TCRdb table, and some are missing; sequencing was by immunoSEQ multiplex PCR. Seen here are more than 200,000 clones, approximately 86% observed once, and the top ten hold approximately 5.1%. Material: peripheral blood. The receptors shown here come from a woman aged 55-75 years with COVID-19, enrolled during active disease.

The chain couples TRBV11-2 to TRBJ2-1; 8 bases map to TRBD2. Germline values: CDR1 SGHAT, CDR2 FQNNGV. V was pared by 5 bases and J by 7 bases, with 10 bases of the junction left unmatched. The CDR3 runs to 15 residues. This chain's CDR3 is CASSISGDPLNEQFF. CDR3 sequence (DNA): TGTGCCAGCAGCATTAGCGGGGACCCACTGAATGAGCAGTTCTTC.

CDR3: CASSEIRGTKNIQYF. The CDR3 nucleotides read TGTGCCAGCAGTGAAATTAGGGGAACCAAAAACATTCAGTACTTC. The chain combines TRBV2 with TRBJ2-4, with D possibly being TRBD1 (5 bases). Looked up from germline, CDR1 is SNHLY and CDR2 is FYNNEI. Trimming took off 2 bases at V and 2 bases at J, with 10 bases between the two ends. CDR3 length: 15 residues.

This rearrangement joins TRBV28 to TRBJ2-6, with D unclear. CDR3 length equals 11 residues. The germline gives CDR1 MDHEN, CDR2 SYDVKM. V was pared by 10 bases and J by 3 bases, with 4 bases between. The CDR3 spells CATRGANVLTF. The DNA for the CDR3 is TGTGCCACCCGTGGGGCCAACGTCCTGACTTTC.

This clone appeared once. The rearrangement links TRBV3-1 (or the pseudogene TRBV3-2) to TRBJ1-1; no firm D call. The V and J ends lost 1 base and 7 bases respectively, with 10 bases between them. This CDR3 comprises 13 residues. Germline assignment: CDR1 LGHDT and CDR2 YNNKEL (reference sequence). CDR3 sequence (DNA): TGTGCCAGCAGCCAAGTTCCATCCGGTGAAGCTTTCTTT. This codes for CASSQVPSGEAFF.

The chain joins TRBV18 to TRBJ1-1; perhaps TRBD1 as D (6 bases). Looked up from germline, CDR1 is KGHSH and CDR2 is LQKENI. Trimming cost V 3 bases and J 11 bases, with 19 bases left between them. The CDR3 covers 14 residues. The CDR3 DNA is TGTGCCAGCTCACCTCCTACGGACAGCCTTGGGGCTTTCTTT. It specifies CASSPPTDSLGAFF.

The chain recombines TRBV13 with TRBJ1-2; the match to TRBD1 covers 11 bases. Germline V gene lookup returns CDR1 PRHDT and CDR2 FYEKMQ (reference sequence). The CDR3 is 17 amino acids. J gave up 8 bases and V 7 bases, and 18 bases lay outside the gene matches. CDR3: CASTLKIGTGGYIGYTF. The CDR3 DNA is TGTGCCAGCACCCTAAAGATTGGGACAGGGGGTTATATCGGCTACACCTTC.

The chain has TRBV5-4 and TRBJ2-1; tentatively, D is TRBD2 (5 bases). V lost 4 bases and J lost 5, with 22 bases in between. This CDR3 is 17 amino acids long. The germline gives CDR1 SGHNT, CDR2 YYREEE (reference sequence). DNA of the CDR3: TGTGCCAGCAGCCGTCCCTCTCCAGCGGAAGAGAACAATGAGCAGTTCTTC. Translated: CASSRPSPAEENNEQFF. Variable domain in full (rest from reference TRBV5-4 and TRBJ2-1): ETGVTQSPTHLIKTRGQQVTLRCSSQSGHNTVSWYQQALGQGPQFIFQYYREEENGRGNFPPRFSGLQFPNYSSELNVNALELDDSALYLCASSRPSPAEENNEQFFGPGTRLTVL.

This clone was detected only a few times. DNA of the CDR3: TGCAGCACCGGGACAGGGGGCGGGGAGACCCAGTACTTC. The encoded protein is CSTGTGGGETQYF. V and J are TRBV29-1 and TRBJ2-5, with TRBD1 matching 12 bases. CDR1 and CDR2 (germline): SQVTM, ANQGSEA. V lost 8 bases to trimming and J lost 5 bases; unmatched junction nucleotides: 6. CDR3 length: 13 amino acids.

The rearrangement uses TRBV29-1 and TRBJ2-7; 8 positions match TRBD1. The length of the CDR3 is 11 residues. J lost 6 bases, V lost 7 bases, and 5 bases had no gene match. Per the germline V gene, CDR1 is SQVTM and CDR2 is ANQGSEA. This CDR3 is CSGGQGSEQYF. In DNA, the CDR3 is TGCAGCGGCGGACAGGGATCCGAGCAGTACTTC.

J is TRBJ1-3 and V is TRBV6-2 or TRBV6-3, with 7 bases identical to TRBD1. The CDR3 runs 15 residues. Losses at the gene ends were 6 bases for V and 4 bases for J; bases not matched to a gene: 9. CDR1 MNHEY and CDR2 SVGEGT come from the germline V gene. The CDR3 DNA sequence: TGTGCCAGCAGCACAGGGGCACCTACCGGAAACACCATATATTTT. Its translation: CASSTGAPTGNTIYF.

The gene calls are TRBV19 and TRBJ2-7; a possible D gene is TRBD2 (6 bases). This CDR3 region has 15 residues. Germline values: CDR1 LNHDA, CDR2 SQIVND (reference sequence). Trimming removed 1 base at V and 0 bases at J, with 10 bases between. The CDR3 DNA is TGTGCCAGTAGTATAGGAGCGGGCAGCTCCTACGAGCAGTACTTC. Amino acid sequence: CASSIGAGSSYEQYF.

CDR3 sequence reads: CASSLDDSYYGYTF. CDR3 bases: TGCGCCAGCAGCTTGGACGACAGTTACTATGGCTACACCTTC. The genes are TRBV5-1 and TRBJ1-2; D is perhaps TRBD1 (5 bases). The CDR3 sequence is 14 residues long. V lost 0 bases to trimming and J lost 3 bases, with 9 bases between them. The V gene's germline CDR1 is SGHRS and CDR2 YFSETQ.

The chain links TRBV11-1 to TRBJ1-2; 9 bases line up with TRBD1. The CDR3 consists of 14 residues. Germline CDR1 and CDR2: SGHAT and FQDESV (reference sequence). J was trimmed by 4 bases and V by 4 bases; bases with no gene match: 4. The CDR3 DNA reads as TGTGCCAGCAGCTCGGGACAGGGAGGCTATGGCTACACCTTC. Encoded protein: CASSSGQGGYGYTF.